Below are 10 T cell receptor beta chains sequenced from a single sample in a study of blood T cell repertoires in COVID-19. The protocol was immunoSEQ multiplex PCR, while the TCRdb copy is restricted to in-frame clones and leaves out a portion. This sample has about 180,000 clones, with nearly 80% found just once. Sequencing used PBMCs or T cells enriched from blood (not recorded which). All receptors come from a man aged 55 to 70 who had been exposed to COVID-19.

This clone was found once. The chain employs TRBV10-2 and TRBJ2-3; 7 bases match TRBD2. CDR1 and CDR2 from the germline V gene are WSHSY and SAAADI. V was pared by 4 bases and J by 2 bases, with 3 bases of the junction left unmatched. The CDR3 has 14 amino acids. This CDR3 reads CASSGGGNTDTQYF. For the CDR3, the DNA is TGCGCCAGCAGTGGGGGGGGGAACACAGATACGCAGTATTTT.

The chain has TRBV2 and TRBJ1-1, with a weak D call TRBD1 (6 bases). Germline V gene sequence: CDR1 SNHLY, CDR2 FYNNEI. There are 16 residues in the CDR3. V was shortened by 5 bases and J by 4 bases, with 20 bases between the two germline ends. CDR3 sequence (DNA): TGTGCCAGCAGTCCCTCGACAGGTATGTCGGGCACTGAAGCTTTCTTT. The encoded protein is CASSPSTGMSGTEAFF. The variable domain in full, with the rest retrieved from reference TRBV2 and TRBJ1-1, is EPEVTQTPSHQVTQMGQEVILRCVPISNHLYFYWYRQILGQKVEFLVSFYNNEISEKSEIFDDQFSVERPDGSNFTLKIRSTKLEDSAMYFCASSPSTGMSGTEAFFGQGTRLTVV.

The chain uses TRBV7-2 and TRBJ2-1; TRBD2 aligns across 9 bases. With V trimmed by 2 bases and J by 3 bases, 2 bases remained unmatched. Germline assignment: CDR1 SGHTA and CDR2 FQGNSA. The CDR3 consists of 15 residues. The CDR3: CASSLNSGSYNEQFF. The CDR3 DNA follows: TGTGCCAGCAGCTTAAATAGCGGGAGCTACAATGAGCAGTTCTTC.

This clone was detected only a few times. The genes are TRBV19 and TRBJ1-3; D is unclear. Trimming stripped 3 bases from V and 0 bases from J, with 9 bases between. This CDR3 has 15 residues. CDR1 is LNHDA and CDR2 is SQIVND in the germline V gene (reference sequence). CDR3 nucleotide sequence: TGTGCCAGTAGTATCTTGGCCCACTCTGGAAACACCATATATTTT. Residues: CASSILAHSGNTIYF.

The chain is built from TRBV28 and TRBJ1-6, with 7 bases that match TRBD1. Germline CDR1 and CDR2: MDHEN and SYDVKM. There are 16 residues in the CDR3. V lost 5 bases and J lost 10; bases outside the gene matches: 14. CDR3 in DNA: TGTGCCAGCAGTCCATTGCAGGGGGGATTGGGATCACCCCTCCACTTT. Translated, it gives CASSPLQGGLGSPLHF. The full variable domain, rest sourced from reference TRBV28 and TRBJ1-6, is DVKVTQSSRYLVKRTGEKVFLECVQDMDHENMFWYRQDPGLGLRLIYFSYDVKMKEKGDIPEGYSVSREKKERFSLILESASTNQTSMYLCASSPLQGGLGSPLHFGNGTRLTVT.

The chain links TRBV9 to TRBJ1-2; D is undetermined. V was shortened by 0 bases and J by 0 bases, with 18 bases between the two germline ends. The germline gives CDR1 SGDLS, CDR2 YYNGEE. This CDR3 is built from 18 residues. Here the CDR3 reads CASSVEGMIGGANYGYTF. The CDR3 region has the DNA TGTGCCAGCAGCGTAGAGGGAATGATTGGAGGAGCTAACTATGGCTACACCTTC.

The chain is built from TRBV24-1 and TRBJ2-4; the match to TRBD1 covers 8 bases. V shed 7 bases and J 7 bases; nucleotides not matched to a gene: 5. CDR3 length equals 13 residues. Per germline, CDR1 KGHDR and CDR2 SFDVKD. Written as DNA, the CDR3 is TGTGCCACCAGCCAGACAGGGGTGAACATTCAGTACTTC. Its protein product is CATSQTGVNIQYF.

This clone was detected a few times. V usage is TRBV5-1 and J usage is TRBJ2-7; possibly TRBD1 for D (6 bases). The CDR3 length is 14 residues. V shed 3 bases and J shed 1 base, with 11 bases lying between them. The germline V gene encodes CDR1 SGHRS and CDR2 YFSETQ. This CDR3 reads CASSSLTGSYEQYF. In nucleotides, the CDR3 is TGCGCCAGCAGCTCATTGACAGGATCCTACGAGCAGTACTTC.

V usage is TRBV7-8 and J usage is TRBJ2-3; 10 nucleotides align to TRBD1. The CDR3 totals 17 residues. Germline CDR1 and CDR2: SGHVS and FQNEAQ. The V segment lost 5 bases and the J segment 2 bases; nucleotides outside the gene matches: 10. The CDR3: CASSQGRTGGITDTQYF. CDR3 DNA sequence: TGTGCCAGCAGCCAAGGGAGGACAGGGGGGATCACAGATACGCAGTATTTT.

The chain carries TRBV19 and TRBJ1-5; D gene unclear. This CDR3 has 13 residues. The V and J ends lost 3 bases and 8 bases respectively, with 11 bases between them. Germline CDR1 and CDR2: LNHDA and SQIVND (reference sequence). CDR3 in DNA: TGTGCCAGTAGTATGGTCCGGCAGGAGCCCCAGCATTTT. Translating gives CASSMVRQEPQHF.